These T cell receptor beta chains were read from a single sample in a study of beta chain features in type 1 diabetes. The repertoire was sequenced with immunoSEQ multiplex PCR; TCRdb's copy has only in-frame clones and lacks some. The table lists some 660,000 clones, more than 12% of them singletons. Sequenced material: naive CD4+ T cells from blood. These receptors were taken from a man aged 18 to 29 with type 1 diabetes. Each CDR3 is given with its conserved first and last residue.

v_call	j_call	cdr3_aa
TRBV29-1	TRBJ1-5	CSTQQGRQPQHF
TRBV2	TRBJ2-2	CASRQGAAGELFF
TRBV7-2	TRBJ2-7	CASSLRQTGQIFYEQYF
TRBV7-2	TRBJ2-4	CASSLTESGAKNIQYF
TRBV2	TRBJ1-5	CAKGSQGAVQPQHF
TRBV10-3	TRBJ2-7	CAIMGTESPYEQYF
TRBV5-1	TRBJ2-5	CASSTGQETQYF
TRBV10-3	TRBJ2-7	CAISVRDTNYEQYF
TRBV18	TRBJ1-1	CASSPVGHSGIEAFF
TRBV7-2	TRBJ2-1	CASIKTGVIGNEQFF
TRBV5-1	TRBJ1-1	CASSPNGDTEAFF
TRBV21-1	TRBJ2-1	CASTTTGTSSYNEQFF
TRBV5-6	TRBJ2-5	CASSSPSRETQYF
TRBV7-2	TRBJ2-2	CASSLTGFANTGELFF
TRBV14	TRBJ1-5	CASSQDGQPQHF
TRBV29-1	TRBJ2-1	CSVVASAHNEQFF
TRBV4-3	TRBJ2-7	CASSQEGLAGVYEQYF
TRBV4-3	TRBJ1-3	CASSQEGRNTIYF
TRBV6-4	TRBJ1-2	CASSDSGDAYGYTF
TRBV4-1	TRBJ1-2	CASSQPTGNYGYTF
TRBV9	TRBJ2-2	CASTRQGEGTGELFF
TRBV30	TRBJ2-7	CAWTGQGYEQYF
TRBV30	TRBJ1-5	CAWSVAGWDSNQPQHF
TRBV4-2	TRBJ2-5	CASSQDEASGETQYF
TRBV5-6	TRBJ2-1	CASSLSVVGYEPSYNEQFF
TRBV7-2	TRBJ2-1	CASSRGLAGGNEQFF
TRBV28	TRBJ1-6	CASSLRYSYNSPLHF
TRBV5-4	TRBJ2-3	CASSARAQDDTQYF
TRBV30	TRBJ1-5	CAWTVDSNQPQHF
TRBV9	TRBJ2-3	CASSVGGGSTDTQYF
TRBV4-2	TRBJ1-2	CASSQDRGGGYTF
TRBV5-4	TRBJ2-2	CASSTRTGENTGELFF
TRBV10-3	TRBJ1-1	CAISESNNRGPLRAFF
TRBV12-5	TRBJ2-3	CASGLSLMRDTQYF
TRBV28	TRBJ1-2	CASCGAANYGYTF